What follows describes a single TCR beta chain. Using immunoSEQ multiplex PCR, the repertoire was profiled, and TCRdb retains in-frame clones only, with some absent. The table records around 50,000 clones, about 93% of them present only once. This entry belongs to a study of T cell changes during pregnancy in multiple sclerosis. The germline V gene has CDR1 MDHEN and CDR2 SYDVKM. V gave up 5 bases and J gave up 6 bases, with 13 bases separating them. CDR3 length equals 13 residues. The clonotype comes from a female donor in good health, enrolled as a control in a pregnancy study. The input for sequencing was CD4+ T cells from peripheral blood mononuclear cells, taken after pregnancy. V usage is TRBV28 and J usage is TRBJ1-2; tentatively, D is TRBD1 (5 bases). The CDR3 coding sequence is TGTGCCAGCAGTCCCGGGGGTTTCCATGGCTACACCTTC. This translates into CASSPGGFHGYTF.